These T cell receptor beta chains were read from a single sample in a study of response to subunit inactivated influenza vaccine. TCRdb fed the RT-PCR reads into MiXCR, producing one record per CDR3 protein. The data show 250,000 to 350,000 distinct CDR3 sequences, approximately 23% seen once. Sequenced here: PBMCs from blood, sampled approximately 20 months after vaccination. The receptors originated from a man in his fifties or sixties who received an inactivated influenza vaccine. The CDR3 runs from the conserved cysteine through the conserved F or W. The D gene is left open where the match is weak. A clone size is listed for some rows: how often the clone was seen (once, few, many), or a class if it is expanded.

j_call,v_call,d_call,clone_size,cdr3_aa,cdr3_nt
TRBJ2-3,TRBV20-1,TRBD2,NA,CSASLSGADTQYF,TGCAGTGCTAGTTTAAGCGGGGCAGATACGCAGTATTTT
TRBJ2-7,TRBV7-9,NA,many,CASSGPRGYEQYF,TGTGCCAGCAGCGGCCCGAGGGGCTACGAGCAGTACTTC
TRBJ2-3,TRBV7-3,TRBD2,NA,CASSSGQRGTQYF,TGTGCCAGCAGCTCGGGCCAGCGGGGTACGCAGTATTTT
TRBJ1-5,TRBV7-8,TRBD1,large,CASSLVAGGPGQPQHF,TGTGCCAGCAGCTTAGTCGCAGGGGGCCCCGGTCAGCCCCAGCATTTT
TRBJ2-5,TRBV3-1,NA,few,CASSHGGGFEVGETQYF,TGTGCCAGCAGCCATGGGGGGGGCTTCGAAGTGGGAGAGACCCAGTACTTC
TRBJ2-3,TRBV7-6,TRBD2,NA,CASSLVLSGGLTDTQYF,TGTGCCAGCAGCTTAGTCCTCTCGGGGGGGCTCACAGATACGCAGTATTTT
TRBJ1-1,TRBV5-5,NA,NA,CASSFSRGEGTEAFF,TGTGCCAGCAGCTTCTCCAGGGGTGAGGGCACTGAAGCTTTCTTT
TRBJ1-2,TRBV10-3,TRBD1,NA,CAIRDRGVDGYTF,TGTGCCATCAGGGACAGGGGCGTTGATGGCTACACCTTC
TRBJ2-2,TRBV28,NA,NA,CASSRGSTGELFF,TGTGCCAGCAGCCGTGGGTCCACCGGGGAGCTGTTTTTT
TRBJ2-7,TRBV29-1,NA,few,CSVGGRSSYEQYF,TGCAGCGTTGGCGGCAGGAGCTCCTACGAGCAGTACTTC
TRBJ1-2,TRBV4-1,TRBD1,many,CASSQAGGGYTF,TGCGCCAGCAGCCAAGCAGGGGGAGGCTACACCTTC
TRBJ1-6,TRBV12-3/TRBV12-4,NA,few,CASSSIGSPLHF,TGTGCCAGCAGCAGTATCGGTTCACCCCTCCACTTT
TRBJ2-1,TRBV24-1,TRBD1,NA,CATRGQGVYNEQFF,TGTGCCACCAGAGGACAGGGGGTCTACAATGAGCAGTTCTTC
TRBJ2-3,TRBV27,NA,few,CASSPGLADTDTQYF,TGTGCCAGCAGTCCTGGCCTGGCAGACACAGATACGCAGTATTTT
TRBJ2-5,TRBV10-3,NA,NA,CAISDSGPQETQYF,TGTGCCATCAGTGATTCCGGGCCACAAGAGACCCAGTACTTC
TRBJ2-1,TRBV19,TRBD1,few,CASSTVDRGLYNEQFF,TGTGCCAGTAGTACCGTGGACAGGGGGCTCTACAATGAGCAGTTCTTC
TRBJ2-7,TRBV6-2/TRBV6-3,NA,NA,CASSYLDGYEQYF,TGTGCCAGCAGTTACTTGGACGGGTACGAGCAGTACTTC
TRBJ2-7,TRBV4-1,NA,once,CASSKTFLSYEQYF,TGCGCCAGCAGCAAGACCTTTTTGTCCTACGAGCAGTACTTC
TRBJ2-1,TRBV6-1,NA,few,CASSEATQFF,TGTGCCAGCAGTGAGGCTACCCAGTTCTTC
TRBJ1-4,TRBV4-1,TRBD1,NA,CASSQTPGQGATNEKLFF,TGCGCCAGCAGCCAAACCCCGGGACAGGGGGCGACTAATGAAAAACTGTTTTTT
TRBJ1-1,TRBV20-1,TRBD1,many,CSAGQGAEAFF,TGCAGTGCGGGACAGGGCGCTGAAGCTTTCTTT
TRBJ2-1,TRBV7-2,TRBD2,NA,CASSSSGSVWNEQFF,TGTGCCAGCAGTTCTAGCGGGAGTGTATGGAATGAGCAGTTCTTC
TRBJ1-4,TRBV20-1,NA,NA,CSAPSGRNEKLFF,TGCAGTGCGCCGAGCGGCAGAAATGAAAAACTGTTTTTT
TRBJ1-5,TRBV30,NA,NA,CAWSLDNNQPQHF,TGTGCCTGGAGTTTGGACAACAATCAGCCCCAGCATTTT
TRBJ2-3,TRBV29-1,NA,few,CSVETDTQYF,TGCAGCGTTGAAACAGATACGCAGTATTTT
TRBJ2-7,TRBV4-2,TRBD1,NA,CASSHDRGLSYEQYF,TGTGCCAGCAGCCACGACAGGGGCCTTTCCTACGAGCAGTACTTC
TRBJ2-2,TRBV5-1,TRBD1,NA,CASERTGTNTGELFF,TGCGCCAGCGAGAGGACAGGGACGAACACCGGGGAGCTGTTTTTT
TRBJ2-1,TRBV18,NA,few,CASSRVAFNEQFF,TGTGCCAGCTCGCGGGTCGCGTTCAATGAGCAGTTCTTC
TRBJ1-2,TRBV20-1,TRBD1,NA,CSARETGGRNYGYTF,TGCAGTGCTAGAGAAACAGGGGGCCGAAACTATGGCTACACCTTC
TRBJ2-3,TRBV15,NA,NA,CATSSAATDTQYF,TGTGCCACCAGCAGTGCGGCGACAGATACGCAGTATTTT
TRBJ2-3,TRBV10-3,TRBD2,few,CAISEDSGGSRSTQYF,TGTGCCATCAGTGAAGATAGCGGGGGAAGTCGTAGTACGCAGTATTTT
TRBJ2-3,TRBV29-1,TRBD2,few,CSVRGRVADTQYF,TGCAGCGTTCGAGGGAGGGTGGCAGATACGCAGTATTTT
TRBJ1-6,TRBV6-5,NA,few,CASRSPGFPLHF,TGTGCCAGCAGGTCCCCAGGGTTTCCCCTCCACTTT
TRBJ1-2,TRBV20-1,TRBD1,many,CSARVLGGAGYTF,TGCAGTGCTAGAGTGTTAGGGGGCGCCGGCTACACCTTC
TRBJ1-5,TRBV20-1,NA,NA,CSAGKQANQPQHF,TGCAGTGCGGGCAAACAGGCAAATCAGCCCCAGCATTTT
TRBJ1-4,TRBV5-1,NA,NA,CASSLDPGVDEKLFF,TGCGCCAGCAGCTTGGATCCAGGGGTAGATGAAAAACTGTTTTTT
TRBJ2-3,TRBV20-1,TRBD2,NA,CSAEGLAGDADTQYF,TGCAGTGCCGAGGGACTAGCGGGAGATGCAGATACGCAGTATTTT
TRBJ1-6,TRBV3-1,NA,few,CASSQARFSPLHF,TGTGCCAGCAGCCAAGCCAGGTTTTCACCCCTCCACTTT
TRBJ1-1,TRBV5-1,NA,many,CASSPVHGNTEAFF,TGCGCCAGCAGCCCGGTCCACGGGAACACTGAAGCTTTCTTT
TRBJ2-1,TRBV4-2,TRBD2,NA,CASSQGRAGLVGEQFF,TGTGCCAGCAGCCAAGGGCGAGCGGGACTAGTAGGTGAGCAGTTCTTC
TRBJ2-3,TRBV18,NA,few,CASSPRARPKWGTDTQYF,TGTGCCAGCTCACCACGGGCTCGTCCCAAGTGGGGCACAGATACGCAGTATTTT